The 7 T cell receptor beta chains below were found in one sample sequenced in a study of identical twins. TCRdb independently ran MiXCR on the 5' RACE reads; one entry per CDR3 protein. The sample consists of just under 650,000 distinct CDR3 sequences, roughly 7.2% of them appearing once. The sample was also reused in another study, on yellow fever vaccine responses in identical twins.

Sequencing input: PBMCs. Receptors originate from a woman aged 18 to 35 in good health.

This clonotype was counted between two and nine times. The chain joins TRBV4-2 to TRBJ2-5; perhaps D is TRBD1 or TRBD2 (5 bases each). Germline loops: CDR1 LGHNA, CDR2 YNFKEQ. With 1 base removed from V and 3 bases from J, the gap between germline ends came to 6 bases. The CDR3 runs 13 residues. This CDR3 is CASSQVGEETQYF. CDR3 DNA: TGTGCCAGCAGCCAAGTGGGGGAAGAGACCCAGTACTTC.

This clonotype was detected only a few times. V is TRBV20-1 and J is TRBJ1-1; the D is unclear. This CDR3 region has 17 residues. Germline V gene data show CDR1 as DFQATT and CDR2 as SNEGSKA (reference sequence). V lost 0 bases and J 0 bases, leaving 17 bases between the germline ends. The CDR3 DNA reads TGCAGTGCTAGAGATCAACTTCCTGGCCATATGAACACTGAAGCTTTCTTT. Translating gives CSARDQLPGHMNTEAFF.

Only a few counts were recorded for this clonotype. This chain joins TRBV7-3 and TRBJ2-3; 8 bases align to TRBD2. The germline V gene has CDR1 SGHTA and CDR2 FQGTGA. The CDR3 totals 19 residues. J lost 3 bases, V lost 1 base, and 15 bases had no gene match. The CDR3 DNA sequence: TGTGCCAGCAGCTTAATGGGTTTCGGGACTAGACTAGCGACAGATACGCAGTATTTT. Residues: CASSLMGFGTRLATDTQYF.

The chain links TRBV7-9 to TRBJ2-3, with D tentatively TRBD1 (5 bases). The V end was cut by 5 bases, the J end by 6 bases, with 15 bases between. The CDR3 contains 14 residues. Germline V CDR1 and CDR2: SEHNR, FQNEAQ (reference sequence). In nucleotides, the CDR3 is TGTGCCAGCAGCCCACAGGCTGCAAGGGATACGCAGTATTTT. Residues: CASSPQAARDTQYF.

This clonotype was found many times. This chain connects TRBV12-3 or TRBV12-4 to TRBJ1-5, with D tentatively TRBD1 (6 bases). V was trimmed by 3 bases and J by 6 bases, leaving 9 bases between them. CDR3 length: 13 amino acids. CDR3: CASSFGGRQPQHF. The CDR3 DNA reads TGTGCCAGCAGTTTTGGGGGCCGTCAGCCCCAGCATTTT.

The table lists this clonotype with many counts. The genes are TRBV2 and TRBJ1-1, with 9 bases lining up with TRBD1. Germline V CDR1 and CDR2: SNHLY, FYNNEI. J was trimmed by 4 bases and V by 6 bases; bases with no gene match: 12. The CDR3 loop spans 16 amino acids. The CDR3 sequence is CASRGDRGVISTEAFF. CDR3 bases: TGTGCCAGCAGAGGAGACAGGGGGGTTATTAGCACTGAAGCTTTCTTT.

This clonotype appeared a few times. This may come from a read error, since a much larger clone is one base off. CDR3 nucleotide sequence: TGTGCCAGCAGTTGGGCAGGGCGGAACACTGAAGCTTTCTTT. This codes for CASSWAGRNTEAFF. The rearrangement links TRBV12-3 or TRBV12-4 to TRBJ1-1; D may be TRBD1 (5 bases). CDR3 length: 14 residues. Trimming shortened V by 4 bases and J by 1 base, and 10 bases separated the two germline ends.